This T cell receptor (beta chain) was obtained from a study of CD8 T cell repertoires and HIV-1 epitope variants. In the study overall: Twenty-five autologous and known Gag and Nef epitope variant peptides each stimulated T cells separately. Controls were a CMV, EBV and flu peptide pool, Ebola AY9 negative control, and no-peptide well. Study observations and caveats: Most of the nine antigen-specific clonotypes appeared cross-reactive to autologous or escape variants.

Germline assignment: CDR1 LNHNV and CDR2 YYDKDF (reference sequence). This CDR3 has 14 amino acids. V gave up 0 bases and J gave up 8 bases, with 10 bases separating them. Regarding this clone: Its target is unknown.

Sequencing of TCR beta CDR3 used immunoSEQ survey depth. Method: immunoSEQ multiplex PCR; TCRdb's copy keeps in-frame clones and lacks some. The repertoire holds thousands of clones, around 68% seen once, with about 40% in the top ten. The sample comprised cultured CD8+ T cells derived from PBMCs. The chain joins TRBV15 to TRBJ1-4; D is perhaps TRBD1 (6 bases). The sequence came from a male donor with HIV. The CDR3 is CATSRDRGGEKLFF. CDR3 coding DNA: TGTGCCACCAGCAGAGACAGGGGTGGGGAAAAACTGTTTTTT.